The 6 T cell receptor beta chains in this list originate from one sample, sequenced in a study of blood T cells in healthy people across ages. Then a second PCR, running roughly 7 to 11 cycles, was carried out with a sample-barcoded 5' primer and a J-beta primer mix. TCRdb used MiXCR to reprocess the 5' RACE reads, holding one entry per CDR3 protein. The sample carries around 800,000 distinct CDR3 sequences, about 48% recorded once. The sample was blood. The receptors originated from a man older than 75 in good health.

There are many counts of this clonotype. CDR3 sequence reads: CASSSQTSGSYEQYF. DNA of the CDR3: TGTGCCAGCAGCTCCCAGACTAGCGGCAGCTACGAGCAGTACTTC. This chain uses TRBV7-2 with TRBJ2-7; 9 nucleotides align to TRBD2. In germline, CDR1 is SGHTA, CDR2 FQGNSA. V dropped 4 bases and J dropped 3; count of bases not matched to a gene: 7. The CDR3 is made up of 15 amino acids. The full variable domain, completed using reference TRBV7-2 and TRBJ2-7, is GAGVSQSPSNKVTEKGKDVELRCDPISGHTALYWYRQSLGQGLEFLIYFQGNSAPDKSGLPSDRFSAERTGGSVSTLTIQRTQQEDSAVYLCASSSQTSGSYEQYFGPGTRLTVT.

The chain is built from TRBV2 and TRBJ2-3; TRBD2 matches 7 bases. CDR3 length: 13 residues. Germline CDR1 and CDR2: SNHLY and FYNNEI. With V trimmed by 8 bases and J by 14 bases, 16 bases remained unmatched. CDR3 coding DNA: TGTGCCAGCGGTCACTCGGGAGGATTATACGCGTATTTT. It translates to CASGHSGGLYAYF.

The chain uses TRBV10-3 and TRBJ2-5, with D perhaps matching TRBD1 (6 bases). The CDR3 is 14 residues long. Looked up from germline, CDR1 is ENHRY and CDR2 is SYGVKD. The germline V and J ends were trimmed by 0 bases and 4 bases, with 9 bases remaining between them. DNA of the CDR3: TGTGCCATCAGTGAGTCCGCAGGGGCAGAGACCCAGTACTTC. Protein product: CAISESAGAETQYF.

The chain combines TRBV6-5 with TRBJ1-2; tentatively, D is TRBD1 (6 bases). Germline lookup yields CDR1 MNHEY and CDR2 SVGAGI. Trimming shortened V by 1 base and J by 7 bases, and 13 bases separated the two germline ends. CDR3 length: 14 residues. The CDR3 nucleotides are TGTGCCAGCAGTTACTTACAGGGTAGCGGTGGCTACACCTTC. Translated: CASSYLQGSGGYTF.

V usage is TRBV6-6 and J usage is TRBJ2-1; D remains ambiguous. CDR3 length equals 13 residues. Germline CDR1 reads MNHNY; CDR2 reads SVGAGI (reference sequence). V shed 6 bases and J shed 3 bases, with 9 bases lying between them. The CDR3 loop reads CASSRDNYNEQFF. DNA of the CDR3: TGTGCCAGCAGCCGCGACAACTACAATGAGCAGTTCTTC.

This clonotype was counted a single time. Mismatch with germline at one junction end may stem from a read error. The chain uses TRBV11-2 and TRBJ2-7, with a tentative D call TRBD1 (5 bases). CDR3 length: 15 residues. Germline V gene sequence: CDR1 SGHAT, CDR2 FQNNGV. In DNA form, the CDR3 reads TGTGCCGGCAGCTTAATCCCGAGACAGTTCTACGAGCAGTACTTC. This encodes CAGSLIPRQFYEQYF.